These 20 T cell receptor beta chains were sequenced from one sample in a study of blood T cell repertoires in COVID-19. Profiled with immunoSEQ multiplex PCR; TCRdb holds only in-frame clones, not every one. The sample carries around 200,000 clones, around 84% recorded once. Specimen: PBMCs or T cells enriched from blood (not recorded which). The source of these receptors is a man between 35 and 55 years old who had recovered from COVID-19.

At least ten counts were recorded for this clone. V and J are TRBV6-1 and TRBJ2-5; 10 bases agree with TRBD2. CDR3 size: 15 residues. Germline V gene data show CDR1 as MNHNS and CDR2 as SASEGT. The V and J ends lost 0 bases and 4 bases, in that order; junction bases with no gene match: 2. The CDR3 DNA follows: TGTGCCAGCAGTGAAGCAGCGGGAGGGCCAGAGACCCAGTACTTC. Its translation: CASSEAAGGPETQYF.

The chain employs TRBV29-1 and TRBJ1-5; 10 bases agree with TRBD1. The V and J ends lost 5 bases and 11 bases, in that order; junction bases with no gene match: 15. The CDR3 has 15 amino acids. The V gene's germline CDR1 is SQVTM and CDR2 ANQGSEA. CDR3 DNA sequence: TGCAGCGTTAAACTTGCCGGACAGGGGGTCGTATCCCAGCATTTT. Translated, it gives CSVKLAGQGVVSQHF.

This clone was recorded a few times. This chain links TRBV5-1 with TRBJ2-7; 8 bases are shared with TRBD1. J lost 5 bases, V lost 3 bases, and 10 bases had no gene match. CDR1 is SGHRS and CDR2 is YFSETQ in the germline V gene. The CDR3 contains 15 residues. CDR3 DNA: TGCGCCAGCAGCTGGAGTAGGGCGACAGGGGACGAGCAGTACTTC. Encoded protein: CASSWSRATGDEQYF.

The chain employs TRBV18 and TRBJ2-5; TRBD1 agrees at 7 bases. The V gene end was trimmed by 6 bases and the J gene end by 5 bases; junction bases not matched to a gene: 9. Germline V gene sequence: CDR1 KGHSH, CDR2 LQKENI. The CDR3 is 14 residues long. CDR3 coding DNA: TGTGCCAGCTCGCTCCTAGGGGGCCAGGAGACCCAGTACTTC. It codes for CASSLLGGQETQYF.

This chain joins TRBV18 and TRBJ2-1; 9 nucleotides match TRBD1. CDR1 is KGHSH and CDR2 is LQKENI in the germline V gene. CDR3 length: 15 residues. Trimming at V came to 2 bases and at J to 6 bases, leaving 5 bases not matched to a gene. CDR3 in DNA: TGTGCCAGCTCACCATGGGGGACAGGGTCCAATGAGCAGTTCTTC. This gives the protein CASSPWGTGSNEQFF.

V gene TRBV30 combines with J gene TRBJ1-5; TRBD1 is a possible D gene (5 bases). V lost 5 bases, J lost 6 bases, and 14 bases lay in between. This CDR3 comprises 13 residues. Germline values: CDR1 GTSNPN, CDR2 SVGIG (reference sequence). DNA for the CDR3: TGTGCCTGGGCCGACGGGGGTGGTCAGCCCCAGCATTTT. Protein: CAWADGGGQPQHF.

V usage is TRBV6-5 and J usage is TRBJ1-4; 9 nucleotides agree with TRBD1. Germline lookup yields CDR1 MNHEY and CDR2 SVGAGI. The CDR3 totals 14 residues. V shed 6 bases and J 7 bases; nucleotides not matched to a gene: 6. The CDR3: CASRTTGGGEKLFF. The CDR3 DNA follows: TGTGCCAGCAGAACCACAGGGGGCGGTGAAAAACTGTTTTTT.

This rearrangement joins TRBV7-9 to TRBJ1-1; D perhaps matches TRBD1 (5 bases). CDR1 is SEHNR, CDR2 FQNEAQ, per germline (reference sequence). Trimming removed 1 base at V and 8 bases at J, with 8 bases between. CDR3 length: 12 residues. This CDR3 is CASSLDRTEAFF. CDR3 bases: TGTGCCAGCAGCTTAGATCGGACAGAAGCTTTCTTT.

This clone was recorded only once. The chain carries TRBV5-5 and TRBJ1-6; D might be TRBD1 (5 bases). This CDR3 region has 15 residues. CDR1 is SGHKS, CDR2 YYEKEE, per germline (reference sequence). The ends were cut back, 4 bases at V and 3 bases at J, with 11 bases in the middle. This CDR3 is CASSLRVDYNSPLHF. Here the CDR3 DNA reads TGTGCCAGCAGCCTCAGGGTTGACTATAATTCACCCCTCCACTTT.

The chain links TRBV2 to TRBJ1-1; D is unresolved. CDR3 length: 13 amino acids. With 5 bases removed from V and 1 base from J, the gap between germline ends came to 8 bases. Germline CDR1 is SNHLY and CDR2 is FYNNEI. Here the CDR3 reads CASSFTENTEAFF. The CDR3 nucleotides read TGTGCCAGCAGTTTTACAGAGAACACTGAAGCTTTCTTT. The whole variable domain, filled in from reference TRBV2 and TRBJ1-1, reads EPEVTQTPSHQVTQMGQEVILRCVPISNHLYFYWYRQILGQKVEFLVSFYNNEISEKSEIFDDQFSVERPDGSNFTLKIRSTKLEDSAMYFCASSFTENTEAFFGQGTRLTVV.

V usage is TRBV4-1 and J usage is TRBJ2-7; D is perhaps TRBD1 (6 bases). CDR1 is MGHRA, CDR2 YSYEKL, per germline. V lost 0 bases to trimming and J lost 2 bases, with 11 bases between them. CDR3 length: 15 residues. The CDR3 loop reads CASSQDRQVPYEQYF. The CDR3 DNA sequence: TGCGCCAGCAGCCAAGATAGACAGGTACCCTACGAGCAGTACTTC.

The rearrangement links TRBV12-3 or TRBV12-4 to TRBJ2-1, with TRBD1 as a possible D gene (5 bases). V lost 8 bases and J 4 bases, leaving 9 bases between the germline ends. The length of the CDR3 is 12 residues. CDR3 amino acids: CASVKGYNEQFF. Here the CDR3 DNA reads TGTGCCAGCGTCAAGGGGTACAATGAGCAGTTCTTC.

The chain is built from TRBV12-3 or TRBV12-4 and TRBJ1-2, with D maybe TRBD1 (6 bases). This CDR3 is 13 amino acids long. The V end lost 6 bases, the J end lost 4 bases, and 12 bases lay between the germline ends. CDR3 loop: CASRRDTAYGYTF. DNA for the CDR3: TGTGCCAGCAGAAGGGACACAGCCTATGGCTACACCTTC.

The V gene is TRBV10-3, the J gene TRBJ2-7; TRBD2 matches at 7 bases. V dropped 4 bases and J dropped 0; count of bases not matched to a gene: 3. CDR3 length: 14 residues. CDR1 ENHRY and CDR2 SYGVKD come from the germline V gene. As DNA, the CDR3 is TGTGCCATCAGTGGGACTAGTAACTCCTACGAGCAGTACTTC. As protein: CAISGTSNSYEQYF.

The chain carries TRBV3-1 (or the pseudogene TRBV3-2) and TRBJ1-2; 7 bases match TRBD1. Germline CDR1 and CDR2: LGHDT and YNNKEL (reference sequence). This CDR3 region has 14 residues. Trimming took 1 base from V and 4 from J; bases not matched to a gene: 3. The CDR3 region is CASSQGTGVYGYTF. The CDR3 bases are TGTGCCAGCAGCCAAGGGACAGGAGTCTATGGCTACACCTTC.

The chain has TRBV19 and TRBJ2-1; D is perhaps TRBD2 (6 bases). V lost 5 bases and J 0 bases, leaving 14 bases between the germline ends. This CDR3 is 16 amino acids long. CDR1 is LNHDA and CDR2 is SQIVND in the germline V gene (reference sequence). The CDR3 reads CASSLGGASSYNEQFF. The CDR3 region has the DNA TGTGCCAGTAGTCTGGGCGGGGCGAGCTCCTACAATGAGCAGTTCTTC.

The chain uses TRBV4-1 and TRBJ2-1, with a tentative D call TRBD2 (5 bases). CDR3 length: 17 residues. CDR1 is MGHRA, CDR2 YSYEKL, per germline. Trimming took 0 bases from V and 0 from J, leaving 12 bases between them. DNA for the CDR3: TGCGCCAGCAGCCAAGATCGGTGGGAGAGCTCCTACAATGAGCAGTTCTTC. This gives the protein CASSQDRWESSYNEQFF.

This rearrangement joins TRBV4-1 to TRBJ1-2, with D hard to call. This CDR3 has 14 amino acids. V was cut by 1 base and J by 4 bases, with 10 bases left in between. The germline V gene has CDR1 MGHRA and CDR2 YSYEKL. Here the CDR3 reads CASSQAGGVYGYTF. As DNA, the CDR3 is TGCGCCAGCAGCCAAGCCGGCGGAGTCTATGGCTACACCTTC.

The genes are TRBV27 and TRBJ2-1; a possible D gene is TRBD2 (5 bases). The CDR3 is 14 amino acids. From germline, CDR1 is MNHEY and CDR2 SMNVEV (reference sequence). Trimming left V 4 bases short and J 6 bases short, with 13 bases between. DNA for the CDR3: TGTGCCAGCAGTTCACTAGGGCCGGCCAATGAGCAGTTCTTC. This encodes CASSSLGPANEQFF.

J is TRBJ1-2 and V is TRBV28; TRBD1 matches 11 bases. The V gene's germline CDR1 is MDHEN and CDR2 SYDVKM. The CDR3 is 16 residues long. The J segment lost 7 bases and the V segment lost 7 bases, leaving 14 bases of the junction unmatched. CDR3 sequence (DNA): TGTGCCAGCACCCACCCCGGACAGGGGGCGGTTAGTGGCTACACCTTC. It specifies CASTHPGQGAVSGYTF.